Below, 25 T cell receptor beta chains from the same sample are listed, as sequenced in a study of T cells in localized non-small cell lung cancer. Method: immunoSEQ multiplex PCR; TCRdb's copy keeps in-frame clones and lacks some. The table shows about 19,000 clones, with approximately 83% occurring only once. Material: peripheral blood, obtained before any cancer treatment. The receptors stem from a man aged 35-75 years with stage I lung adenocarcinoma.

The rearrangement uses TRBV27 and TRBJ2-2; no reliable D call. The CDR3 is 12 residues long. The V gene lost 4 bases and the J gene lost 7 bases, with 7 bases spanning the gap. Germline V gene sequence: CDR1 MNHEY, CDR2 SMNVEV (reference sequence). The CDR3 here is CASSSKGGELFF. CDR3 nucleotide sequence: TGTGCCAGCAGTTCGAAGGGCGGGGAGCTGTTTTTT.

The chain carries TRBV10-3 and TRBJ1-5, with D unresolved. Germline CDR1 is ENHRY and CDR2 is SYGVKD. Trimming shortened V by 5 bases and J by 3 bases, and 8 bases separated the two germline ends. This CDR3 contains 13 residues. The CDR3 reads CAISRETNQPQHF. The CDR3 DNA is TGTGCCATCAGTCGGGAAACCAATCAGCCCCAGCATTTT.

As DNA, the CDR3 is TGCGCCAGCAGCTTGGCCGGGGCGAACACTGAAGCTTTCTTT. Amino acids: CASSLAGANTEAFF. J is TRBJ1-1 and V is TRBV5-1, with D possibly TRBD1 on 5 matching bases. Trimming left V 0 bases short and J 1 base short, with 7 bases between. In germline, CDR1 is SGHRS, CDR2 YFSETQ. The CDR3 is 14 residues long.

This clone was observed a few times. This rearrangement joins TRBV4-1 to TRBJ2-2; D is undetermined. This CDR3 is 16 amino acids long. Per germline, CDR1 MGHRA and CDR2 YSYEKL. Trimming removed 3 bases at V and 0 bases at J, with 11 bases between. The CDR3 DNA follows: TGCGCCAGCAGCCATCCCCTCGATACGAACACCGGGGAGCTGTTTTTT. Its translation is CASSHPLDTNTGELFF.

The chain recombines TRBV10-1 with TRBJ1-1, with TRBD1 as a possible D gene (6 bases). The germline V gene has CDR1 WNHNN and CDR2 SYGVQD (reference sequence). Trimming left V 3 bases short and J 11 bases short, with 13 bases between. The CDR3 sequence is 12 residues long. The CDR3 nucleotides read TGCGCCAGCAGTGATTCTACAGGGTGGGCTTTCTTT. Translation: CASSDSTGWAFF.

The genes are TRBV7-2 and TRBJ1-6; D gene unclear. Germline lookup yields CDR1 SGHTA and CDR2 FQGNSA. CDR3 size: 16 residues. V was pared by 5 bases and J by 0 bases, with 11 bases between. The CDR3 DNA reads TGTGCCAGCAGCCCCCGACACCGCTCCTATAATTCACCCCTCCACTTT. Its translation: CASSPRHRSYNSPLHF.

The chain couples TRBV2 to TRBJ2-7; D unclear. The germline V gene encodes CDR1 SNHLY and CDR2 FYNNEI. The CDR3 is 16 amino acids. V lost 0 bases and J 6 bases, leaving 18 bases between the germline ends. CDR3 in amino acids: CASSEAQGPSLGEQYF. CDR3 DNA: TGTGCCAGCAGTGAAGCGCAAGGACCTTCACTGGGCGAGCAGTACTTC. The whole variable domain, remainder taken from reference TRBV2 and TRBJ2-7, is EPEVTQTPSHQVTQMGQEVILRCVPISNHLYFYWYRQILGQKVEFLVSFYNNEISEKSEIFDDQFSVERPDGSNFTLKIRSTKLEDSAMYFCASSEAQGPSLGEQYFGPGTRLTVT.

This clone was observed a single time. The chain uses TRBV5-4 and TRBJ2-7; D not resolved. Trimming shortened V by 3 bases and J by 2 bases, and 3 bases separated the two germline ends. CDR1 SGHNT and CDR2 YYREEE come from the germline V gene (reference sequence). This CDR3 has 11 residues. The CDR3 DNA reads TGTGCCAGCAGCTCAACCTACGAGCAGTACTTC. This translates into CASSSTYEQYF.

The chain uses TRBV11-2 and TRBJ2-1; D is tentatively TRBD1 or TRBD2 (6 bases each). Germline lookup yields CDR1 SGHAT and CDR2 FQNNGV. The CDR3 loop spans 16 amino acids. The germline V and J ends were trimmed by 1 base and 3 bases, with 13 bases remaining between them. The CDR3 spells CASSLGGTMFYNEQFF. The CDR3 DNA sequence: TGTGCCAGCAGCTTAGGCGGGACAATGTTCTACAATGAGCAGTTCTTC.

The CDR3 here is CASSDLWTSTDTQYF. The CDR3 coding sequence is TGTGCCAGCAGTGATCTCTGGACTAGCACAGATACGCAGTATTTT. The chain joins TRBV2 to TRBJ2-3, with D possibly TRBD2 on 5 matching bases. CDR3 length: 15 residues. Trimming left V 3 bases short and J 0 bases short, with 10 bases between. The germline V gene has CDR1 SNHLY and CDR2 FYNNEI.

This clone showed up just a few times. The rearrangement links TRBV6-5 to TRBJ2-7, with 10 bases fitting TRBD1. CDR1 MNHEY and CDR2 SVGAGI come from the germline V gene. The CDR3 consists of 15 residues. V lost 5 bases and J lost 3; bases outside the gene matches: 7. The CDR3 here is CASSLRGQGIYEQYF. CDR3 coding DNA: TGTGCCAGCAGTCTTCGGGGACAGGGGATCTACGAGCAGTACTTC.

This sequence joins TRBV4-2 and TRBJ1-4; D is ambiguous. The CDR3 totals 14 residues. V shed 7 bases and J shed 7 bases, with 16 bases lying between them. Germline loops: CDR1 LGHNA, CDR2 YNFKEQ. The CDR3 here is CASTDVMGSEKLFF. In nucleotides, the CDR3 is TGTGCCAGCACCGACGTTATGGGTTCTGAAAAACTGTTTTTT.

The V call is TRBV28, the J call TRBJ2-7; possible D gene TRBD2, 7 bases. V lost 2 bases and J lost 2, with 13 bases in between. Germline-derived CDR1 and CDR2 are MDHEN and SYDVKM. The CDR3 runs 15 residues. CDR3 protein: CASSLSGGGPYEQYF. Written as DNA, the CDR3 is TGTGCCAGCAGTTTAAGTGGGGGGGGCCCCTACGAGCAGTACTTC.

The chain employs TRBV18 and TRBJ2-1; D gene unclear. With 2 bases removed from V and 10 bases from J, the gap between germline ends came to 9 bases. From germline, CDR1 is KGHSH and CDR2 LQKENI. The CDR3 extends over 12 amino acids. CDR3 residues: CASSPSAGEQFF. DNA for the CDR3: TGTGCCAGCTCACCATCCGCCGGAGAGCAGTTCTTC.

This clone was picked up one time. This sequence joins TRBV28 and TRBJ2-5; D perhaps matches TRBD1 (7 bases). The end of the DNA is better explained by TRBJ2-7, so the J call may be wrong. This CDR3 contains 15 residues. Germline CDR1 and CDR2: MDHEN and SYDVKM. The CDR3 region has the DNA TGTGCCAGCAGCTCCCCCAGGGGGGTTGGCTACGAGCAGTACTTC. Translated, it gives CASSSPRGVGYEQYF.

The chain links TRBV18 to TRBJ2-7; no clear D. The length of the CDR3 is 14 residues. V lost 5 bases, J lost 1 base, and 12 bases lay in between. Looked up from germline, CDR1 is KGHSH and CDR2 is LQKENI. The DNA for the CDR3 is TGTGCCAGCTCAAGTACCTTGGGGTCCTACGAGCAGTACTTC. Encoded protein: CASSSTLGSYEQYF.

The chain joins TRBV29-1 to TRBJ2-3; 12 bases map to TRBD2. The ends lost 3 bases at V and 7 bases at J; junction bases unmatched: 11. The CDR3 extends over 16 amino acids. Germline CDR1 is SQVTM and CDR2 is ANQGSEA. CDR3 protein: CSVDGLAGGLENTQYF. In nucleotides, the CDR3 is TGCAGCGTTGACGGCCTAGCGGGGGGGCTAGAAAATACGCAGTATTTT.

The genes are TRBV19 and TRBJ2-6; no reliable D call. The CDR3 is made up of 16 amino acids. Germline V gene lookup returns CDR1 LNHDA and CDR2 SQIVND (reference sequence). Trimming pared 6 bases from V and 1 base from J, leaving 13 bases between. Here the CDR3 DNA reads TGTGCCAGTAGCCAAAGTGGGTTTTCTGGGGCCAACGTCCTGACTTTC. It specifies CASSQSGFSGANVLTF. Together with reference TRBV19 and TRBJ2-6, the CDR3 gives the full variable domain: DGGITQSPKYLFRKEGQNVTLSCEQNLNHDAMYWYRQDPGQGLRLIYYSQIVNDFQKGDIAEGYSVSREKKESFPLTVTSAQKNPTAFYLCASSQSGFSGANVLTFGAGSRLTVL.

The chain combines TRBV6-1 with TRBJ2-3; D is unresolved. Trimming cost V 8 bases and J 3 bases, with 18 bases left between them. This CDR3 region has 15 residues. Germline V gene sequence: CDR1 MNHNS, CDR2 SASEGT. The DNA of the CDR3 is TGTGCCAGCGAATCTTATTTCGCGGCGACAGATACGCAGTATTTT. Amino acid sequence: CASESYFAATDTQYF.

The chain recombines TRBV9 with TRBJ2-1; D unresolved. The V end was cut by 2 bases, the J end by 8 bases, with 14 bases between. Per the germline V gene, CDR1 is SGDLS and CDR2 is YYNGEE. The CDR3 sequence is 14 residues long. The CDR3 region has the DNA TGTGCCAGCAGCGTGGGGATATCTTTCGATGAGCAGTTCTTC. Its protein product is CASSVGISFDEQFF.

V gene TRBV19 combines with J gene TRBJ1-6, with a tentative D call TRBD1 (5 bases). In germline, CDR1 is LNHDA, CDR2 SQIVND (reference sequence). Trimming took 6 bases from V and 7 from J, leaving 13 bases between them. This CDR3 has 14 amino acids. The CDR3 sequence: CASRTARENSPLHF. The DNA of the CDR3 is TGTGCCAGTAGGACCGCCAGGGAGAATTCACCCCTCCACTTT. Full variable domain (outside the CDR3, taken from reference TRBV19 and TRBJ1-6): DGGITQSPKYLFRKEGQNVTLSCEQNLNHDAMYWYRQDPGQGLRLIYYSQIVNDFQKGDIAEGYSVSREKKESFPLTVTSAQKNPTAFYLCASRTARENSPLHFGNGTRLTVT.

V gene TRBV7-9 combines with J gene TRBJ1-2, with D tentatively TRBD1 (6 bases). The V and J ends lost 5 bases and 7 bases respectively, with 14 bases between them. The CDR3 contains 13 residues. The germline V gene encodes CDR1 SEHNR and CDR2 FQNEAQ (reference sequence). CDR3 bases: TGTGCCAGCAGCGACGCCTCAGGGGTTGGCTACACCTTC. It yields the protein CASSDASGVGYTF.

The V call is TRBV10-1, the J call TRBJ2-7; 8 nucleotides agree with TRBD1. Germline CDR1 WNHNN, CDR2 SYGVQD (reference sequence). This CDR3 region has 15 residues. V lost 2 bases, J lost 3 bases, and 6 bases stayed unmatched. CDR3 DNA: TGCGCCAGCAGTGAGAGCAGGACAGGGTTCTACGAGCAGTACTTC. Its translation is CASSESRTGFYEQYF.

V and J are TRBV19 and TRBJ2-2, with D perhaps being TRBD1 or TRBD2 (5 bases each). The CDR3 has 16 amino acids. V was clipped by 4 bases and J by 1 base, with 13 bases between them. The germline gives CDR1 LNHDA, CDR2 SQIVND (reference sequence). This CDR3 reads CASSTPGTGNTGELFF. The CDR3 bases are TGTGCCAGTAGTACCCCGGGGACGGGGAACACCGGGGAGCTGTTTTTT.

The V gene is TRBV9, the J gene TRBJ2-1, with 8 nucleotides matching TRBD2. Trimming at V came to 4 bases and at J to 8 bases, leaving 8 bases not matched to a gene. The CDR3 extends over 14 amino acids. Germline assignment: CDR1 SGDLS and CDR2 YYNGEE. CDR3 DNA sequence: TGTGCCAGCAGCCTCGGGGGGGGCGATTATGAGCAGTTCTTC. It translates to CASSLGGGDYEQFF.